Listed below are T cell receptor beta chains from one sample, sequenced in a study of blood T cell repertoires in COVID-19. Method: immunoSEQ multiplex PCR; TCRdb's copy keeps in-frame clones and lacks some. Of approximately 350,000 clones detected, 80% to 90% appear once; the ten largest clones hold roughly 6%. Sequenced input: peripheral blood. The source is a woman in her 50s with COVID-19, enrolled during active disease. Both conserved end residues are part of each CDR3. A D gene is named only where the DNA matches it firmly. Only some rows state a clone size, as once, few, many or a class for expanded clones.

CDR3 protein	CDR3 DNA	V gene	clone size	D gene	J gene
CASSPSPGTDLPPVF	TGCGCCAGCAGCCCAAGTCCTGGGACAGACTTACCTCCTGTCTTT	TRBV5-1	many	TRBD1	TRBJ1-1
CASSLPTLDRAYNEQFF	TGTGCCAGCAGTTTACCGACCTTGGACAGGGCCTACAATGAGCAGTTCTTC	TRBV27	-	TRBD1	TRBJ2-1
CASSPLAPGNTEAFF	TGTGCCAGCAGCCCGCTGGCCCCGGGGAACACTGAAGCTTTCTTT	TRBV11-3	-	-	TRBJ1-1
CASSLANGSRWTYNEQFF	TGTGCCAGCAGCTTGGCCAATGGGAGCAGGTGGACCTACAATGAGCAGTTCTTC	TRBV5-5	-	-	TRBJ2-1
CASSYGGGSGYGYTF	TGTGCCAGCAGTTACGGTGGCGGCAGCGGCTATGGCTACACCTTC	TRBV6-2/TRBV6-3	-	-	TRBJ1-2
CASSPQAREGNQPQHF	TGTGCCAGCTCACCCCAAGCCAGGGAGGGCAATCAGCCCCAGCATTTT	TRBV18	-	-	TRBJ1-5
CASSLTRGQFRYTGELFF	TGTGCCAGCAGCTTAACCAGGGGGCAATTTAGGTACACCGGGGAGCTGTTTTTT	TRBV5-6	-	TRBD1	TRBJ2-2
CASSHQAGGSDTQYF	TGTGCCAGCAGCCACCAAGCGGGAGGGTCAGATACGCAGTATTTT	TRBV6-5	few	TRBD2	TRBJ2-3
CATRKGTGSEQYF	TGTGCCACCAGGAAAGGGACAGGGAGTGAGCAGTACTTC	TRBV15	-	TRBD1	TRBJ2-7
CAWSVGPGVGQETQYF	TGTGCCTGGAGTGTAGGTCCGGGGGTGGGGCAGGAGACCCAGTACTTC	TRBV30	-	-	TRBJ2-5
CASSFYRDINTEAFF	TGTGCCAGCAGTTTCTACCGGGACATAAACACTGAAGCTTTCTTT	TRBV6-5	-	-	TRBJ1-1
CASSYSTRGGGNEQFF	TGTGCCAGCAGTTACTCGACTAGGGGGGGAGGCAATGAGCAGTTCTTC	TRBV6-5	-	-	TRBJ2-1
CAWSVTGADTQYF	TGTGCCTGGAGTGTAACAGGGGCAGATACGCAGTATTTT	TRBV30	-	TRBD1	TRBJ2-3
CSARGLSTGELFF	TGCAGCGCCAGGGGGCTTAGCACCGGGGAGCTGTTTTTT	TRBV29-1	-	TRBD1	TRBJ2-2
CASSLTASGYNEQFF	TGTGCCAGCAGCTTGACGGCTAGCGGGTACAATGAGCAGTTCTTC	TRBV5-4	-	TRBD2	TRBJ2-1
CATQGWGPEAFF	TGTGCCACCCAGGGTTGGGGTCCTGAAGCTTTCTTT	TRBV24-1	-	-	TRBJ1-1
CASSLSGGGNSPLHF	TGTGCCAGCAGCTTATCGGGAGGGGGGAATTCACCCCTCCACTTT	TRBV5-4	-	-	TRBJ1-6
CASSLYQGKNTEAFF	TGTGCCAGCAGCTTATACCAGGGGAAGAACACTGAAGCTTTCTTT	TRBV7-8	-	-	TRBJ1-1
CASGRQGGNTEAFF	TGTGCCAGTGGGAGACAGGGAGGGAACACTGAAGCTTTCTTT	TRBV19	-	TRBD1	TRBJ1-1
CATSDPGTSSGETQYF	TGTGCCACCAGTGACCCCGGGACTAGTAGTGGAGAGACCCAGTACTTC	TRBV24-1	-	TRBD2	TRBJ2-5
CASSAPTSDFSYEQYF	TGTGCCAGCAGCGCACCTACTAGCGATTTTTCCTACGAGCAGTACTTC	TRBV11-2	few	TRBD2	TRBJ2-7
CASSLLLNQPQHF	TGTGCCAGCAGCCTCCTTCTAAATCAGCCCCAGCATTTT	TRBV3-1/TRBV3-2	-	-	TRBJ1-5
CASSTGQGPTEQYF	TGTGCCAGCAGCACGGGACAGGGACCTACGGAGCAGTACTTC	TRBV5-8	-	TRBD1	TRBJ2-7
CASSPRTSGSRRFYEQYF	TGTGCCAGCAGCCCCCGGACTAGCGGGAGCCGTAGATTCTACGAGCAGTACTTC	TRBV7-2	-	TRBD2	TRBJ2-7
CAWAAHRGTNSPLHF	TGTGCCTGGGCCGCACACAGGGGAACTAATTCACCCCTCCACTTT	TRBV30	-	TRBD1	TRBJ1-6
CASSSPGQGVRKLFF	TGTGCCAGCAGTTCGCCGGGACAGGGTGTGAGAAAACTGTTTTTT	TRBV28	-	TRBD1	TRBJ1-4
CASSPWTSGRAGEQYF	TGTGCCAGCAGCCCGTGGACTAGCGGGAGGGCCGGCGAGCAGTACTTC	TRBV5-6	-	TRBD2	TRBJ2-7
CASSFGGLAGEETQYF	TGTGCCAGCAGCTTCGGGGGACTAGCGGGAGAAGAGACCCAGTACTTC	TRBV5-4	-	TRBD2	TRBJ2-5
CASSIVGGNTEAFF	TGTGCCAGTAGTATAGTCGGGGGGAACACTGAAGCTTTCTTT	TRBV19	-	-	TRBJ1-1
CASRGSGNSPLHF	TGTGCCAGCAGGGGTTCGGGTAATTCACCCCTCCACTTT	TRBV5-4	few	-	TRBJ1-6
CAWSSGQGNQPQHF	TGTGCCTGGAGTAGTGGTCAGGGGAATCAGCCCCAGCATTTT	TRBV30	-	-	TRBJ1-5
CASSLQAGTIYF	TGTGCCAGCAGTTTACAGGCGGGCACCATATATTTT	TRBV12-3/TRBV12-4	-	-	TRBJ1-3
CASSPPGKWEEQYF	TGTGCCAGCTCACCACCGGGTAAATGGGAGGAGCAGTACTTC	TRBV18	-	-	TRBJ2-7
CAWSGGQGYEQYF	TGTGCCTGGAGTGGCGGACAGGGGTACGAGCAGTACTTC	TRBV30	-	TRBD1	TRBJ2-7
CASASGSGYNEQFF	TGCGCCAGCGCTAGTGGTAGCGGGTACAATGAGCAGTTCTTC	TRBV5-1	-	TRBD2	TRBJ2-1
CASSLGGQSYNEQFF	TGCGCCAGCAGCTTGGGGGGACAGAGCTACAATGAGCAGTTCTTC	TRBV5-1	-	TRBD1	TRBJ2-1
CASSLGRGPYNEQFF	TGTGCCAGCAGCTTGGGCAGGGGACCCTACAATGAGCAGTTCTTC	TRBV5-6	-	-	TRBJ2-1
CASSSAGWGEGEKLFF	TGTGCCAGCAGTTCCGCCGGGTGGGGGGAAGGGGAAAAACTGTTTTTT	TRBV27	-	-	TRBJ1-4
CASSARGGQTYGYTF	TGTGCCAGCAGCGCCCGGGGGGGACAGACCTATGGCTACACCTTC	TRBV9	-	TRBD1	TRBJ1-2
CASSERWQGNQPQHF	TGTGCCAGCAGTGAAAGGTGGCAGGGGAATCAGCCCCAGCATTTT	TRBV6-1	-	-	TRBJ1-5
CASSPLLAQQFF	TGTGCCAGCTCACCCTTACTAGCCCAGCAGTTCTTC	TRBV18	-	-	TRBJ2-1
CASSYFGLDYGYTF	TGTGCCAGCAGTTACTTCGGCCTAGACTATGGCTACACCTTC	TRBV6-5	once	-	TRBJ1-2
CASSLRTSGRGGAGEQFF	TGCGCCAGCAGCCTCCGGACTAGCGGGAGGGGAGGCGCAGGTGAGCAGTTCTTC	TRBV5-1	-	TRBD2	TRBJ2-1
CAWSDQTSGSRNEQFF	TGTGCCTGGAGTGACCAGACTAGCGGGAGTCGGAATGAGCAGTTCTTC	TRBV30	-	TRBD2	TRBJ2-1
CASSSPQGSYSPLHF	TGTGCCAGCAGCTCCCCACAGGGCTCGTACTCACCCCTCCACTTT	TRBV7-9	many	-	TRBJ1-6
CASSLVGAYNSPLHF	TGTGCCAGCAGCTTAGTAGGGGCGTATAATTCACCCCTCCACTTT	TRBV7-3	-	-	TRBJ1-6
CASSWRPASGKSDGYTF	TGTGCCAGCAGTTGGAGGCCGGCGAGCGGGAAGAGTGATGGCTACACCTTC	TRBV27	-	-	TRBJ1-2
CASSLDRGAKAFF	TGCGCCAGCAGCTTGGACCGTGGGGCCAAAGCTTTCTTT	TRBV5-1	-	-	TRBJ1-1
CATADRLNQPQHF	TGTGCCACCGCGGACAGGCTCAATCAGCCCCAGCATTTT	TRBV19	-	TRBD1	TRBJ1-5
CASSPQAGTSEGGTDTQYF	TGTGCCAGCAGCCCCCAGGCCGGGACTAGTGAGGGCGGCACAGATACGCAGTATTTT	TRBV4-2	-	TRBD2	TRBJ2-3
CASSPPATTGWAWNGYTF	TGTGCCAGCAGCCCACCCGCCACGACAGGGTGGGCGTGGAATGGCTACACCTTC	TRBV12-1	-	-	TRBJ1-2